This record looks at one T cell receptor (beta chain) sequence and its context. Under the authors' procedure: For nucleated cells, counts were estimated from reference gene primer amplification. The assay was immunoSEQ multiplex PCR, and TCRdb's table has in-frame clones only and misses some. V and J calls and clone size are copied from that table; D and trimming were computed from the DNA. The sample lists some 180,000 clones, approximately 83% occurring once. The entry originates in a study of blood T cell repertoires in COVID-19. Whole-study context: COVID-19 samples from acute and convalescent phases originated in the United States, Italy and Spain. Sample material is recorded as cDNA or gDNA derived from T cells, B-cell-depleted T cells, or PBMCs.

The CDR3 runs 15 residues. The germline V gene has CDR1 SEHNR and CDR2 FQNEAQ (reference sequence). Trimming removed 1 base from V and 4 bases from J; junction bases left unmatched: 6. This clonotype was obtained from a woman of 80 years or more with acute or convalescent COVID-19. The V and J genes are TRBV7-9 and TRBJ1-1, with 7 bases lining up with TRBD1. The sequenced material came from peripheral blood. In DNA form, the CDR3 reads TGTGCCAGCAGCTTAGTGAGCGCAGGGGGCACTGAAGCTTTCTTT. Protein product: CASSLVSAGGTEAFF.